Each of the 20 T cell receptor beta chains below was sequenced from the same sample in a study of Ad26.COV2.S vaccination and SARS-CoV-2 variants. Treatment meaning: around 19 received Ad26.COV2.S at low or high dose, single or two shots; about 5 received placebo; per-sample allocation not given. Day 63 after the first vaccine or placebo injection was the time point for sampling. Using immunoSEQ multiplex PCR, the repertoire was profiled, and TCRdb retains in-frame clones only, with some absent. The sample holds a few hundred thousand clones, around 93% seen once. Specimen: peripheral blood, collected in a trial of Ad26.COV2.S vaccine versus placebo. All receptors come from a person aged 18-60 years who received the Ad26.COV2.S COVID-19 vaccine or a placebo.

This clone was found a few times. The chain joins TRBV4-3 to TRBJ2-7; D remains ambiguous. Germline V CDR1 and CDR2: LGHNA, YSLEER. This CDR3 is 13 amino acids long. V lost 0 bases, J lost 7 bases, and 10 bases lay in between. The CDR3 DNA follows: TGCGCCAGCAGCCAAGAGTTGGGTTGGGAGCAGTACTTC. The encoded protein is CASSQELGWEQYF.

The J gene is TRBJ2-3, the V gene TRBV18; 10 bases agree with TRBD2. This CDR3 has 16 residues. V shed 4 bases, J shed 4 bases, and the junction held 8 bases outside the gene matches. The V gene's germline CDR1 is KGHSH and CDR2 LQKENI. CDR3 DNA: TGTGCCAGCTCACTGTTTAGCGGGGGGACAGCAGATACGCAGTATTTT. Translation gives CASSLFSGGTADTQYF.

The chain joins TRBV4-1 to TRBJ1-3, with D hard to call. Germline V gives CDR1 MGHRA, CDR2 YSYEKL. V was shortened by 4 bases and J by 0 bases, with 7 bases between the two germline ends. This CDR3 has 14 amino acids. This CDR3 reads CASSPLGSGNTIYF. The CDR3 DNA is TGCGCCAGCAGCCCACTAGGCTCTGGAAACACCATATATTTT.

This rearrangement joins TRBV7-9 to TRBJ2-7; 7 positions agree with TRBD2. This CDR3 is 16 amino acids long. Unmatched junction bases numbered 10, after V lost 4 bases and J lost 1 base. Germline V gives CDR1 SEHNR, CDR2 FQNEAQ (reference sequence). CDR3 DNA sequence: TGTGCCAGCAGCTCACGACTTGGCGGGGGTTCCTACGAGCAGTACTTC. It is translated as CASSSRLGGGSYEQYF.

The chain joins TRBV11-2 to TRBJ1-2; no clear D. The CDR3 runs 15 residues. Trimming took 5 bases from V and 2 from J, leaving 15 bases between them. CDR1 and CDR2 from the germline V gene are SGHAT and FQNNGV. CDR3 nucleotide sequence: TGTGCCAGCAGCCCATACCGTAGAGCAAACTATGGCTACACCTTC. This encodes CASSPYRRANYGYTF.

The table lists this clone with a few counts. The chain employs TRBV3-1 (or the pseudogene TRBV3-2) and TRBJ1-5; maybe TRBD1 (6 bases). Trimming took 7 bases from V and 7 from J, leaving 17 bases between them. Germline V gene data show CDR1 as LGHDT and CDR2 as YNNKEL (reference sequence). This CDR3 is 14 amino acids long. CDR3 DNA: TGTGCCAGCACTCTCGGACAGAATGTACAGCCCCAGCATTTT. Its protein is CASTLGQNVQPQHF.

The rearrangement links TRBV7-2 to TRBJ2-7; D is perhaps TRBD2 (5 bases). The V end lost 2 bases, the J end lost 2 bases, and 7 bases lay between the germline ends. The V gene's germline CDR1 is SGHTA and CDR2 FQGNSA. The CDR3 spans 13 residues. The CDR3 loop is CASSLFGAYEQYF. In DNA, the CDR3 is TGTGCCAGCAGCTTATTCGGGGCCTACGAGCAGTACTTC. The entire variable domain, with the rest obtained from reference TRBV7-2 and TRBJ2-7, is as follows: GAGVSQSPSNKVTEKGKDVELRCDPISGHTALYWYRQSLGQGLEFLIYFQGNSAPDKSGLPSDRFSAERTGGSVSTLTIQRTQQEDSAVYLCASSLFGAYEQYFGPGTRLTVT.

V is TRBV11-2 and J is TRBJ1-4; D is possibly TRBD1 (5 bases). Deletions cut 5 bases from V and 2 bases from J, with 18 bases between. From germline, CDR1 is SGHAT and CDR2 FQNNGV. The CDR3 is 17 amino acids. The CDR3 reads CASSTLITQATNEKLFF. CDR3 sequence (DNA): TGTGCCAGCAGCACCCTCATCACACAGGCGACTAATGAAAAACTGTTTTTT.

This clone was observed once. This sequence joins TRBV30 and TRBJ1-1; unclear D gene. V gave up 2 bases and J gave up 2 bases, with 12 bases separating them. From germline, CDR1 is GTSNPN and CDR2 SVGIG (reference sequence). The length of the CDR3 is 14 residues. The CDR3 region is CAWSIFTLNTEAFF. The CDR3 DNA reads TGTGCCTGGAGTATATTTACCCTAAACACTGAAGCTTTCTTT.

This clone turned up a few times. This rearrangement joins TRBV7-2 to TRBJ1-1; no firm D call. V lost 2 bases and J lost 0, with 4 bases in between. The CDR3 length is 13 residues. Germline V gives CDR1 SGHTA, CDR2 FQGNSA. In DNA form, the CDR3 reads TGTGCCAGCAGCTTAATGGTGAACACTGAAGCTTTCTTT. Its translation is CASSLMVNTEAFF.

The chain links TRBV29-1 to TRBJ2-7; 9 bases align to TRBD1. The junction had 13 bases not matched to a gene; V was cut back by 5 bases and J by 8 bases. The CDR3 consists of 14 residues. CDR1 and CDR2 from the germline V gene are SQVTM and ANQGSEA. The CDR3 DNA sequence: TGCAGCGTTTGGTCGGGACAGGGCGTTATGAAGCAGTACTTC. The encoded protein is CSVWSGQGVMKQYF.

The chain combines TRBV4-3 with TRBJ2-7; TRBD2 agrees at 9 bases. The germline CDR1 and CDR2 sequences are LGHNA and YSLEER. This CDR3 comprises 15 residues. Trimming at V came to 6 bases and at J to 4 bases, leaving 10 bases not matched to a gene. CDR3 nucleotides: TGCGCCAGCAGTAGGTTTCTAGCGGGGATGTACGAGCAGTACTTC. It encodes CASSRFLAGMYEQYF.

CDR3 DNA sequence: TGTGCCACCGACAGGGGTGATGACACCGGGGAGCTGTTTTTT. This codes for CATDRGDDTGELFF. The chain is built from TRBV2 and TRBJ2-2; TRBD1 agrees at 8 bases. The V gene end was trimmed by 10 bases and the J gene end by 3 bases; junction bases not matched to a gene: 7. From germline, CDR1 is SNHLY and CDR2 FYNNEI. The CDR3 loop spans 14 amino acids.

The chain couples TRBV3-1 (or the pseudogene TRBV3-2) to TRBJ2-5; TRBD2 matches at 8 bases. The germline CDR1 and CDR2 sequences are LGHDT and YNNKEL (reference sequence). This CDR3 is 17 amino acids long. The V and J ends lost 0 bases and 0 bases, in that order; junction bases with no gene match: 6. The CDR3 nucleotides read TGTGCCAGCAGCCAAGAATTTACTAGCGGAAACCAAGAGACCCAGTACTTC. Translation gives CASSQEFTSGNQETQYF.

V usage is TRBV19 and J usage is TRBJ2-1; D not certain. The CDR3 consists of 11 residues. The germline gives CDR1 LNHDA, CDR2 SQIVND (reference sequence). V lost 0 bases and J lost 9, with 3 bases in between. For the CDR3, the DNA is TGTGCCAGTAGTATAGATAGTGAGCAGTTCTTC. It encodes CASSIDSEQFF.

The chain links TRBV6-2 or TRBV6-3 to TRBJ1-5; no clear D. The V gene's germline CDR1 is MNHEY and CDR2 SVGEGT. Trimming cost V 1 base and J 5 bases, with 0 bases left between them. The CDR3 spans 11 residues. The CDR3 loop reads CASSYYQPQHF. For the CDR3, the DNA is TGTGCCAGCAGTTACTATCAGCCCCAGCATTTT.

V gene TRBV7-2 combines with J gene TRBJ2-1, with 11 bases fitting TRBD2. Germline trimming cut 5 bases from V and 9 bases from J; bases unmatched to any gene: 6. This CDR3 region has 14 residues. Germline V gene sequence: CDR1 SGHTA, CDR2 FQGNSA. This chain's CDR3 is CASSLAGTSGEQFF. Here the CDR3 DNA reads TGTGCCAGCAGCCTGGCGGGGACTAGCGGTGAGCAGTTCTTC.

The V and J genes are TRBV7-8 and TRBJ1-1, with TRBD1 matching over 10 bases. The CDR3 length is 14 residues. In germline, CDR1 is SGHVS, CDR2 FQNEAQ. With 1 base clipped from V and 11 bases from J, the junction kept 7 bases outside the gene matches. CDR3 in amino acids: CASSLVGTGVAAFF. DNA of the CDR3: TGTGCCAGCAGCTTAGTTGGGACAGGGGTTGCGGCTTTCTTT.

The rearrangement links TRBV27 to TRBJ1-1; 8 nucleotides agree with TRBD1. The CDR3 consists of 14 residues. The ends lost 7 bases at V and 2 bases at J; junction bases unmatched: 6. From germline, CDR1 is MNHEY and CDR2 SMNVEV (reference sequence). DNA of the CDR3: TGTGCCAGCACTACACAGGGGGGAAACACTGAAGCTTTCTTT. Protein product: CASTTQGGNTEAFF.

V gene TRBV30 combines with J gene TRBJ1-6; D perhaps matches TRBD1 (6 bases). The CDR3 length is 14 residues. V gave up 0 bases and J gave up 9 bases, with 12 bases separating them. CDR1 is GTSNPN, CDR2 SVGIG, per germline (reference sequence). DNA of the CDR3: TGTGCCTGGAGTGTAATACAGGGAGGTTCACCCCTCCACTTT. It codes for CAWSVIQGGSPLHF.